The 8 T cell receptor beta chains below were found in one sample sequenced in a study of blood T cell repertoires in COVID-19. Repertoires were generated with immunoSEQ multiplex PCR, while TCRdb's copy carries only in-frame clones and drops some. The table lists 190,000 or so clones, approximately 88% of them singletons. Sequencing was performed on PBMCs or T cells enriched from blood (not recorded which). The receptors derive from a woman under 30 who had recovered from COVID-19.

The chain carries TRBV7-9 and TRBJ2-7, with TRBD2 as a possible D gene (6 bases). The V end lost 6 bases, the J end lost 3 bases, and 9 bases lay between the germline ends. Germline V gives CDR1 SEHNR, CDR2 FQNEAQ (reference sequence). The CDR3 has 12 residues. CDR3 residues: CASSTGGYEQYF. The CDR3 bases are TGTGCCAGCAGTACCGGGGGCTACGAGCAGTACTTC. Filled out from reference TRBV7-9 and TRBJ2-7, the complete variable domain reads DTGVSQNPRHKITKRGQNVTFRCDPISEHNRLYWYRQTLGQGPEFLTYFQNEAQLEKSRLLSDRFSAERPKGSFSTLEIQRTEQGDSAMYLCASSTGGYEQYFGPGTRLTVT.

The chain carries TRBV2 and TRBJ1-4; 11 bases match TRBD1. V trimming: 6 bases; J trimming: 5 bases; junction bases outside the gene matches: 5. The CDR3 extends over 15 amino acids. Germline V CDR1 and CDR2: SNHLY, FYNNEI. The CDR3 DNA is TGTGCCAGCAGGCCAGGGACAGGGGGAAATGAAAAACTGTTTTTT. Translating gives CASRPGTGGNEKLFF.

The chain couples TRBV28 to TRBJ2-6; D may be TRBD1 (6 bases). The CDR3 sequence is 17 residues long. V was trimmed by 7 bases and J by 10 bases, leaving 26 bases between them. CDR1 and CDR2 from the germline V gene are MDHEN and SYDVKM. The CDR3 DNA reads as TGTGCCAGCACCCCTTGGAGAAAGAGGCAGGGGAATAACGTCCTGACTTTC. Its translation is CASTPWRKRQGNNVLTF. Together with reference TRBV28 and TRBJ2-6, the CDR3 gives the full variable domain: DVKVTQSSRYLVKRTGEKVFLECVQDMDHENMFWYRQDPGLGLRLIYFSYDVKMKEKGDIPEGYSVSREKKERFSLILESASTNQTSMYLCASTPWRKRQGNNVLTFGAGSRLTVL.

This clone was seen once. This chain uses TRBV3-1 (or the pseudogene TRBV3-2) with TRBJ1-1; D gene uncertain. CDR1 and CDR2 from the germline V gene are LGHDT and YNNKEL (reference sequence). V was shortened by 4 bases and J by 7 bases, with 16 bases between the two germline ends. The CDR3 totals 14 residues. CDR3 sequence reads: CASSPLGSGSEAFF. The DNA of the CDR3 is TGTGCCAGCAGCCCCCTTGGTTCGGGGAGTGAAGCTTTCTTT.

This clone was seen a single time. This chain links TRBV28 with TRBJ1-1; D remains unclear. V was pared by 8 bases and J by 11 bases, with 18 bases between. The CDR3 loop spans 12 amino acids. Germline V gene data show CDR1 as MDHEN and CDR2 as SYDVKM. DNA of the CDR3: TGTGCCAGCCACCTAGGCAGCAGCCCTGCTTTCTTT. It yields the protein CASHLGSSPAFF.

This chain uses TRBV10-3 with TRBJ2-2; D gene unclear. Germline lookup yields CDR1 ENHRY and CDR2 SYGVKD. The V end lost 3 bases, the J end lost 5 bases, and 7 bases lay between the germline ends. The CDR3 runs 13 residues. CDR3 loop: CAISESGTGELFF. In DNA, the CDR3 is TGTGCCATCAGTGAATCGGGTACCGGGGAGCTGTTTTTT.

V is TRBV4-2 and J is TRBJ1-1, with 7 bases fitting TRBD1. The CDR3 has 15 amino acids. J lost 7 bases, V lost 7 bases, and 15 bases had no gene match. Germline-derived CDR1 and CDR2 are LGHNA and YNFKEQ. CDR3 region: CASTGRDSPKGEAFF. CDR3 nucleotide sequence: TGTGCCAGCACCGGCCGGGACAGTCCCAAGGGTGAAGCTTTCTTT.

V gene TRBV6-5 combines with J gene TRBJ1-3; D remains ambiguous. Trimming took 5 bases from V and 0 from J, leaving 11 bases between them. CDR1 and CDR2 (germline): MNHEY, SVGAGI. CDR3 size: 15 residues. CDR3 coding DNA: TGTGCCAGCAGTCACGAGGGCACCTCTGGAAACACCATATATTTT. It is translated as CASSHEGTSGNTIYF.